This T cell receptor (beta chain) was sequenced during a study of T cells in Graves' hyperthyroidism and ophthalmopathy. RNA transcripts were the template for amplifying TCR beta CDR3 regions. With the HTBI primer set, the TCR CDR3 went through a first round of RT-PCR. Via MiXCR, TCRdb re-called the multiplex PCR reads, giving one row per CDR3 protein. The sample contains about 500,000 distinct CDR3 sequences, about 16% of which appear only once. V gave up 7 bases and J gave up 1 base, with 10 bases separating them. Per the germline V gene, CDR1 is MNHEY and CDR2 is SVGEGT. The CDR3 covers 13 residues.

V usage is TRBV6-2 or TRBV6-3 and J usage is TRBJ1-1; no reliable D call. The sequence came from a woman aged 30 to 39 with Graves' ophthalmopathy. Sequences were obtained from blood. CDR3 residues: CASTPTWNTEAFF. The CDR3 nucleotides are TGTGCCAGCACCCCTACTTGGAACACTGAAGCTTTCTTT.